The T cell receptor (beta chain) described here comes from a study of T cell responses to AZD1222 COVID-19 vaccine. V was clipped by 1 base and J by 5 bases; unmatched bases: 7. The CDR3 covers 15 residues. CDR1 and CDR2 from the germline V gene are LGHDT and YNNKEL (reference sequence). Only in-frame clones appear in the TCRdb table, and some are missing; sequencing was by immunoSEQ multiplex PCR. Here the sample spans 100,000 to 150,000 clones, 88% being singletons. The source was peripheral blood, collected on day 0 of AZD1222 vaccination. This receptor was obtained from an adult in good health. This sequence joins TRBV3-1 (or the pseudogene TRBV3-2) and TRBJ2-7; 8 bases agree with TRBD2. The CDR3 nucleotides are TGTGCCAGCAGCCAAGGAGGGACTAGGTCGCACGAGCAGTACTTC. It specifies CASSQGGTRSHEQYF.